This T cell receptor (beta chain) is drawn from a study of CD4 and CD8 cells across lung adenocarcinoma regions (dated by TCRdb to the late 2010s). Regarding the research as a whole: To look at intratumor heterogeneity in the T cell receptor repertoire, the study compared tumor centers against tumor margins.

To prepare the library, PCR was applied. The reads were generated on a HiSeq X Ten. TCRdb cleaned the public reads at Q25 with fastp, built clones with MiXCR and kept in-frame beta chains. Identical CDR3 protein sequences are pooled into one entry, listed with their most common genes and DNA. The table for this sample lists 6,500 to 7,500 distinct CDR3 sequences; about 48% of them were counted only once. Clones ranked in the top ten supply roughly 19% of the sample. The donors were patients who had localized lung adenocarcinoma, which is a subtype of non-small cell lung cancer. The samples were taken from the centers of localized lung adenocarcinomas. For TCR repertoire analysis, CD8+ T cells from tumor tissue were profiled apart from CD4+ T cells. The germline V gene sets CDR1 to MNHNS and CDR2 to SASEGT. Measured from the cysteine to the phenylalanine, the CDR3 is 14 residues long. Only the CDR3 part of the read is kept: 42 bases, read in frame from the first base. V is pared back by 6 bases and J by 4 bases, with 15 bases lying between the germline termini.

This clonotype occurred once. This receptor's antigen is unknown. Within one base of it there is no much larger clone, and no base qualities were kept. Evidence from one read is weak. This receptor chain uses TRBV6-1 and TRBJ1-1, with the D gene not clear enough to name. Sample: CD8+ T cells from the center of a lung tumor. What this sample's cell subset or site label stands for: tumor center region. This TCR was recovered from a female donor with lung adenocarcinoma. The CD4 and CD8 labels of this study may be unreliable. The CDR3 region has the sequence CASRVLLEGTEAFF. The nucleotides are TGTGCCAGCAGGGTACTGCTTGAAGGCACTGAAGCTTTCTTT.